This T cell receptor (beta chain) was identified in a study of T cell repertoires in cytomegalovirus infection. Broader study findings: The ex vivo response was dominated by HLA-C-restricted CMV-specific TCR beta clonotypes.

One entry per CDR3 protein, called by TCRdb with MiXCR from the reads. Of roughly 500,000 distinct CDR3 sequences listed, about 11% were seen once; the top ten hold 10%. As to this clonotype: As yet, its antigen is unknown.

CDR1 is SGHTS, CDR2 YDEGEE, per germline. The CDR3 runs to 13 residues. V lost 3 bases and J lost 2, with 9 bases in between. The material sequenced was PBMCs. V gene TRBV5-8 combines with J gene TRBJ2-7; unclear D gene. The receptor comes from a human donor in good health (CMV status not recorded). Some clones in this sample may be carry-over from other donors' samples. CDR3 sequence reads: CASSYHGTYEQYF. The CDR3 DNA follows: TGTGCCAGCAGCTATCACGGCACCTACGAGCAGTACTTC.